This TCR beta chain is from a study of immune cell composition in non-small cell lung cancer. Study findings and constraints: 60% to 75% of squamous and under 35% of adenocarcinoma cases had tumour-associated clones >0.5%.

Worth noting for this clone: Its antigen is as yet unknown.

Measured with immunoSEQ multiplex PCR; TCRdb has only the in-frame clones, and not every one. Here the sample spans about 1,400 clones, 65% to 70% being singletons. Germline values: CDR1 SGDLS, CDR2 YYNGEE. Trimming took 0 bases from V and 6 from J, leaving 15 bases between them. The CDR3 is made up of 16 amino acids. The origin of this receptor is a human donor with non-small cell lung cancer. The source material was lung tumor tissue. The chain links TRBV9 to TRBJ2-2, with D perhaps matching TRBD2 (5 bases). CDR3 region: CASSVGPTMGAGELFF. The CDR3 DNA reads TGTGCCAGCAGCGTAGGCCCGACTATGGGAGCCGGGGAGCTGTTTTTT.